Sequencing of this TCR beta chain was carried out in a study of cytomegalovirus exposure and HLA in healthy donors. Regarding the study as a whole: Reportedly, a later analysis found an Asian-associated ancestry cluster had fewer N-insertions than the roughly 670-donor mean. Indistinguishable V segments such as TRBV6-2 and TRBV6-3 were excluded.

The germline CDR1 and CDR2 sequences are SGHTA and FQGNSA. The ends lost 5 bases at V and 0 bases at J; junction bases unmatched: 14. CDR3 length: 19 residues. Both 60 Vbeta primers and 13 Jbeta primers went into the PCR. As processed by the authors: A later analysis tallied approximately 78 million unique TCR beta chains, approximately 11 million of them shared. The table came from immunoSEQ multiplex PCR; TCRdb's copy has only in-frame clones and leaves some out. That table furnishes V, J and clone size, whereas the DNA furnished D and trimming. The repertoire holds about 160,000 clones, with around 80% as singletons. This clone has a count of ten or more. Its antigen is not identified.

The clonotype was recovered from a male donor in good health and CMV-seropositive. The V and J genes are TRBV7-2 and TRBJ2-4; 9 bases map to TRBD1. Sequenced input: PBMCs. CDR3 residues: CASSGSLRDRDVAKNIQYF. As DNA, the CDR3 is TGTGCCAGCAGCGGAAGTTTACGGGACAGGGATGTAGCCAAAAACATTCAGTACTTC.